These T cell receptor beta chains were read from a single sample in a study of Ad26.COV2.S vaccination and SARS-CoV-2 variants. Clones were sequenced by immunoSEQ multiplex PCR, and TCRdb holds only the in-frame ones, with some missing. This sample has approximately 420,000 clones; 70% to 90% occur once, and the top ten carry less than 4.5%. Specimen: peripheral blood, collected in a trial of Ad26.COV2.S vaccine versus placebo. The receptors derive from a person between 18 and 65 years old who received the Ad26.COV2.S COVID-19 vaccine or a placebo. Both conserved end residues are trimmed from each CDR3.

TRBJ1-1,TRBV6-4,ASSLGSDTEAF
TRBJ1-6,TRBV11-2,ASSLSFSPLH
TRBJ2-3,TRBV5-4,ASSPGGSPDTQY
TRBJ2-5,TRBV6-5,ASSIRDSQETQY
TRBJ1-5,TRBV10-3,AISRVQDRNIYSNQPQH
TRBJ2-3,TRBV6-1,ASSEQPLSTDTQY
TRBJ1-1,TRBV3-1/TRBV3-2,ASSQGREGTEAF
TRBJ1-1,TRBV30,AWRDTGGSEAF
TRBJ2-1,TRBV7-9,ASSGGRGQNEQF
TRBJ1-1,TRBV7-2,ASSPGQNTEAF
TRBJ1-2,TRBV27,ASSGGEGYT
TRBJ2-7,TRBV4-3,ASSQAYSPRYEQY
TRBJ2-5,TRBV3-1/TRBV3-2,ASSRMAGGLETQY
TRBJ2-3,TRBV9,ASSPRTPLFMSTDTQY
TRBJ2-7,TRBV9,ASSASGESSYEQY
TRBJ1-4,TRBV29-1,SVELGGAQAGLF
TRBJ1-5,TRBV6-1,ASSKASGGNPYSNQPQH
TRBJ1-4,TRBV15,ATSRDSQGNEKLF
TRBJ2-2,TRBV3-1/TRBV3-2,ASRAGQGTGELF
TRBJ2-5,TRBV28,ASSTKAGAQETQY
TRBJ2-5,TRBV30,AWGKGQVKETQY
TRBJ2-7,TRBV19,ASSAGSPYEQY
TRBJ1-4,TRBV7-9,ASSGAYRETNEKLF
TRBJ2-3,TRBV7-7,ASSKGLAGTDTQY
TRBJ1-3,TRBV2,ASSQLVSGNTIY
TRBJ2-3,TRBV2,ASSEESPRQIWPISY
TRBJ1-1,TRBV7-9,ASRRTESYTEAF
TRBJ2-1,TRBV5-4,ASSLGGEVSWNEQF
TRBJ2-7,TRBV5-1,ASSRQGSPNEQY
TRBJ2-3,TRBV6-6,ASSYSGGRADTQY
TRBJ1-2,TRBV7-9,ASSLLTVGYT
TRBJ1-1,TRBV30,ACPGPMNTEAF